This T cell receptor (beta chain) was documented in a study of human T cells and chemical hapten exposure. Study-level information: There were per-sample TCR yield variations, arising mainly from small pooled library volume differences. Points from the study as a whole: The number of TCRs over 1 in 1000 frequency stayed unchanged after DPC.

To note about this clonotype: Its matching antigen is unknown.

This CDR3 is built from 13 residues. The V end lost 6 bases, the J end lost 7 bases, and 15 bases lay between the germline ends. The germline gives CDR1 MNHEY, CDR2 SVGAGI. The total RNA was obtained from whole blood that was not fractionated. The authors' processing: 95,638 TCRs per sample was the median, with a range of roughly 23,224 to 690,600. Each CDR3 protein gets one entry after TCRdb re-called the 5' RACE reads with MiXCR. The V and J calls reflect TCRdb's pipeline rather than the authors' work. Of tens of thousands of distinct CDR3 sequences in the sample, 15% to 20% are singletons; the top ten hold approximately 7%.

This receptor was identified in a female donor in good health. The chain links TRBV6-5 to TRBJ1-2; D perhaps matches TRBD1 (6 bases). The CDR3 DNA is TGTGCCAGCAGCCCAGGAAGGGGGGGTGGCTACACCTTC. Translated, it gives CASSPGRGGGYTF.